This T cell receptor (beta chain) stems from a study of CD8 T cells in Susac syndrome. The germline V gene has CDR1 LGHNA and CDR2 YNFKEQ. Deletions cut 3 bases from V and 7 bases from J, with 13 bases between. This CDR3 spans 14 amino acids. The sequenced target, TCR beta, came from blood CD8+ and CD4+ T cells. In the multiple sclerosis control group, patients were treatment-naive and had stable or active relapsing-remitting disease. Reverse transcription of roughly 0.45 to 1 ug RNA used random hexamers. The method of amplification for TCR beta CDR3 was immunoSEQ multiplex PCR, covering 54 Vbeta and 13 Jbeta. One entry per CDR3 protein, called by TCRdb with MiXCR from the immunoSEQ multiplex PCR reads. The sample lists fewer than 350,000 distinct CDR3 sequences; about 91% were seen once.

Sequencing was carried out using CD4+ T cells from PBMCs. This clonotype was obtained from a human donor with multiple sclerosis. The V gene is TRBV4-2, the J gene TRBJ2-1; tentatively, D is TRBD1 or TRBD2 (5 bases each). The CDR3 sequence: CASSQEDTSNEQFF. The CDR3 DNA reads TGTGCCAGCAGCCAGGAGGACACCAGTAATGAGCAGTTCTTC.